This T cell receptor beta chain comes out of a study of blood T cell repertoires in COVID-19. Study summary: Italy, Spain and the United States were the sources of the convalescent and acute COVID-19 samples.

Profiled with immunoSEQ multiplex PCR; TCRdb holds only in-frame clones, not every one. The top ten clones hold over 4% of a sample with roughly 20,000 clones, nearly 90% of them seen once. V lost 5 bases and J lost 3; bases outside the gene matches: 6. CDR1 is SGHVS, CDR2 FNYEAQ, per germline. The CDR3 is made up of 15 amino acids. In its sample, this clone was seen a few times. This sequence was found in a human donor in a cohort sampled during active COVID-19. The chain joins TRBV7-6 to TRBJ1-3; 8 bases are a match to TRBD1. Sequenced sample: peripheral blood. In DNA form, the CDR3 reads TGTGCCAGCAGCGCACAGACAGGGGTTGGAAACACCATATATTTT. As protein: CASSAQTGVGNTIYF.